Presented here are 27 T cell receptor beta chains from one specimen sequenced in a study of blood T cell repertoires in COVID-19. The data were produced by immunoSEQ multiplex PCR, yet TCRdb's version contains in-frame clones alone and is incomplete. The table lists under 200,000 clones, over 80% of them singletons. Sample: peripheral blood. The source is a man aged 65-85 years who had recovered from COVID-19.

V and J are TRBV7-2 and TRBJ1-4, with 8 nucleotides matching TRBD1. Germline CDR1 SGHTA, CDR2 FQGNSA. The CDR3 spans 18 residues. V gave up 6 bases and J gave up 6 bases; unmatched junction bases: 18. The CDR3 region has the DNA TGTGCCAGCAGGGGTACAGGGGGTCCACCGGCTGTGTATGAAAAACTGTTTTTT. It yields the protein CASRGTGGPPAVYEKLFF.

V usage is TRBV5-4 and J usage is TRBJ2-1, with 11 bases that match TRBD2. This CDR3 has 15 residues. V gave up 0 bases and J gave up 5 bases; unmatched junction bases: 1. Germline V gene lookup returns CDR1 SGHNT and CDR2 YYREEE (reference sequence). The CDR3, as DNA: TGTGCCAGCAGCTTGGCGGGACTAGCGGACAATGAGCAGTTCTTC. Translated, it gives CASSLAGLADNEQFF.

Only a few counts were recorded for this clone. V is TRBV5-1 and J is TRBJ1-5, with 8 bases lining up with TRBD1. V dropped 0 bases and J dropped 6; count of bases not matched to a gene: 5. The CDR3 spans 15 residues. The germline V gene has CDR1 SGHRS and CDR2 YFSETQ. This CDR3 reads CASSLGQGAGQPQHF. CDR3 DNA: TGCGCCAGCAGCTTGGGTCAGGGGGCAGGTCAGCCCCAGCATTTT.

This sequence joins TRBV7-8 and TRBJ2-7; 13 bases line up with TRBD2. The CDR3 runs 15 residues. V shed 8 bases and J 2 bases; nucleotides not matched to a gene: 6. Germline CDR1 SGHVS, CDR2 FQNEAQ. The CDR3 DNA reads TGTGCCAGCGAACTGGGACTAGCGGGGACCTACGAGCAGTACTTC. Encoded protein: CASELGLAGTYEQYF.

V and J are TRBV24-1 and TRBJ2-2, with a possible D match to TRBD2 (5 bases). The CDR3 spans 16 residues. CDR1 is KGHDR, CDR2 SFDVKD, per germline. The V gene lost 0 bases and the J gene lost 4 bases, with 11 bases spanning the gap. The CDR3 coding sequence is TGTGCCACCAGTGATTTGACGCGGGCGGGCACCGGGGAGCTGTTTTTT. This encodes CATSDLTRAGTGELFF.

Details on this clone: A read error may produce the germline difference seen at one junction end. The CDR3 nucleotides are TGTGCCAGCTCACCGACAGGCAACCAGCCCCAGCATTTT. This translates into CASSPTGNQPQHF. This chain uses TRBV18 with TRBJ1-5; perhaps TRBD1 as D (6 bases). The CDR3 sequence is 13 residues long. CDR1 is KGHSH, CDR2 LQKENI, per germline.

The V call is TRBV9, the J call TRBJ2-7; 8 nucleotides agree with TRBD1. The CDR3 runs to 14 residues. Trimming cost V 2 bases and J 2 bases; bases outside gene matches: 3. Germline V CDR1 and CDR2: SGDLS, YYNGEE. The CDR3 protein is CASSVGTGPYEQYF. CDR3 bases: TGTGCCAGCAGCGTCGGGACAGGCCCCTACGAGCAGTACTTC.

V and J are TRBV28 and TRBJ2-1, with TRBD2 identical over 10 bases. V shed 3 bases and J 8 bases; nucleotides not matched to a gene: 10. There are 16 residues in the CDR3. The germline gives CDR1 MDHEN, CDR2 SYDVKM. CDR3 protein: CASSFSSGRAGDEQFF. CDR3 DNA sequence: TGTGCCAGCAGTTTTTCGAGCGGGAGGGCCGGGGATGAGCAGTTCTTC.

The CDR3 DNA reads TGCGCCAGCAGCCAAGACGGGCGGGGGCTGGAGACCCAGTACTTC. Translating it yields CASSQDGRGLETQYF. The J gene is TRBJ2-5, the V gene TRBV4-1; maybe TRBD2 (7 bases). V lost 0 bases and J lost 5, with 13 bases in between. This CDR3 contains 15 residues. Per the germline V gene, CDR1 is MGHRA and CDR2 is YSYEKL.

The chain carries TRBV28 and TRBJ2-1; 7 bases map to TRBD1. CDR1 and CDR2 from the germline V gene are MDHEN and SYDVKM. The CDR3 is 15 amino acids. The J segment lost 5 bases and the V segment lost 5 bases, leaving 9 bases of the junction unmatched. The CDR3 nucleotides read TGTGCCAGCAGTCAAGGGGGACAGCGAAACAATGAGCAGTTCTTC. The encoded protein is CASSQGGQRNNEQFF.

V usage is TRBV11-3 and J usage is TRBJ2-2; TRBD2 agrees at 12 bases. CDR1 is SGHNT, CDR2 YENEEA, per germline. The CDR3 loop spans 16 amino acids. V shed 5 bases and J 1 base; nucleotides not matched to a gene: 2. CDR3 amino acids: CASSKTSGGNTGELFF. CDR3 DNA sequence: TGTGCCAGCAGCAAGACTAGCGGGGGGAACACCGGGGAGCTGTTTTTT.

This chain links TRBV19 with TRBJ2-1; TRBD2 matches at 8 bases. Per the germline V gene, CDR1 is LNHDA and CDR2 is SQIVND (reference sequence). V gave up 4 bases and J gave up 4 bases; unmatched junction bases: 6. The CDR3 is made up of 15 amino acids. DNA for the CDR3: TGTGCCAGTAGTAGCGGGGGGACGGAATACAATGAGCAGTTCTTC. Translating gives CASSSGGTEYNEQFF.

CDR3 region: CASSQTSGTETQYF. The CDR3 bases are TGTGCCAGCAGTCAGACTAGCGGCACAGAGACCCAGTACTTC. The chain is built from TRBV7-3 and TRBJ2-5; TRBD2 matches 9 bases. The CDR3 runs 14 residues. CDR1 and CDR2 from the germline V gene are SGHTA and FQGTGA. V dropped 6 bases and J dropped 4; count of bases not matched to a gene: 6.

V is TRBV7-8 and J is TRBJ2-3; possibly TRBD2 for D (6 bases). Germline-derived CDR1 and CDR2 are SGHVS and FQNEAQ. This CDR3 contains 14 residues. V was shortened by 5 bases and J by 5 bases, with 14 bases between the two germline ends. The CDR3 is CASSPGTLIDTQYF. The CDR3 DNA reads TGTGCCAGCAGCCCCGGGACTCTGATAGATACGCAGTATTTT.

V usage is TRBV11-3 and J usage is TRBJ1-1; maybe TRBD1 (5 bases). CDR3 size: 15 residues. The germline gives CDR1 SGHNT, CDR2 YENEEA. V was clipped by 1 base and J by 6 bases, with 15 bases between them. CDR3 coding DNA: TGTGCCAGCAGCTTAGGCCAGGGAGGGACCGCTGAAGCTTTCTTT. Amino acid sequence: CASSLGQGGTAEAFF.

The rearrangement links TRBV4-1 to TRBJ2-1, with 7 bases matching TRBD1. The germline CDR1 and CDR2 sequences are MGHRA and YSYEKL. V lost 4 bases to trimming and J lost 2 bases; unmatched junction nucleotides: 5. The CDR3 runs to 15 residues. The CDR3 spells CASSLTGFTYNEQFF. The DNA for the CDR3 is TGCGCCAGCAGCCTGACAGGGTTTACCTACAATGAGCAGTTCTTC.

The chain carries TRBV18 and TRBJ1-1; D ambiguous. CDR1 is KGHSH, CDR2 LQKENI, per germline. The CDR3 is 14 amino acids. Trimming left V 2 bases short and J 1 base short, with 8 bases between. The CDR3 region has the DNA TGTGCCAGCTCACCATTAAGAGAGAACACTGAAGCTTTCTTT. Protein sequence: CASSPLRENTEAFF.

The chain joins TRBV3-1 (or the pseudogene TRBV3-2) to TRBJ2-1; TRBD2 is a possible D gene (5 bases). The CDR3 consists of 18 residues. The V end lost 0 bases, the J end lost 0 bases, and 15 bases lay between the germline ends. The germline V gene has CDR1 LGHDT and CDR2 YNNKEL (reference sequence). CDR3 in amino acids: CASSQDVRGGSSYNEQFF. The CDR3 nucleotides are TGTGCCAGCAGCCAAGACGTCCGGGGTGGGAGCTCCTACAATGAGCAGTTCTTC.

This rearrangement joins TRBV9 to TRBJ2-4; TRBD1 matches 7 bases. This CDR3 is built from 13 residues. Germline V gene data show CDR1 as SGDLS and CDR2 as YYNGEE. The junction had 11 bases not matched to a gene; V was cut back by 4 bases and J by 13 bases. The chain's CDR3 is CASSLRLGGSQYF. The DNA for the CDR3 is TGTGCCAGCAGCCTCCGGTTAGGGGGCAGCCAGTACTTC.

The V and J genes are TRBV7-8 and TRBJ2-2, with 8 bases identical to TRBD1. Trimming at V came to 2 bases and at J to 0 bases, leaving 2 bases not matched to a gene. This CDR3 comprises 16 residues. The germline CDR1 and CDR2 sequences are SGHVS and FQNEAQ. CDR3 region: CASSLRDRSNTGELFF. As DNA, the CDR3 is TGTGCCAGCAGCTTAAGGGACAGGTCGAACACCGGGGAGCTGTTTTTT.

This sequence joins TRBV5-4 and TRBJ1-6, with a possible D match to TRBD1 (5 bases). The CDR3 consists of 14 residues. Germline V gene sequence: CDR1 SGHNT, CDR2 YYREEE (reference sequence). The V end was cut by 0 bases, the J end by 9 bases, with 10 bases between. The CDR3 sequence is CASSLDGGSSPLHF. CDR3 bases: TGTGCCAGCAGCTTGGATGGGGGGAGTTCACCCCTCCACTTT.

This chain connects TRBV13 to TRBJ2-5; possibly TRBD2 for D (5 bases). Trimming removed 0 bases at V and 5 bases at J, with 10 bases between. The CDR3 has 14 residues. In germline, CDR1 is PRHDT, CDR2 FYEKMQ (reference sequence). The CDR3 region is CASSLGLAGETQYF. The CDR3 bases are TGTGCCAGCAGCTTAGGCCTAGCTGGGGAGACCCAGTACTTC.

The chain uses TRBV19 and TRBJ2-2; 10 bases agree with TRBD1. Germline V gives CDR1 LNHDA, CDR2 SQIVND (reference sequence). V was pared by 6 bases and J by 10 bases, with 11 bases of the junction left unmatched. The CDR3 runs 15 residues. The CDR3 loop is CASSPGQGPPEELFF. CDR3 in DNA: TGTGCCAGTAGCCCGGGACAGGGGCCCCCAGAGGAGCTGTTTTTT.

This chain links TRBV4-3 with TRBJ2-7, with TRBD2 identical over 12 bases. After removal of 1 base from V and 2 bases from J, the junction contained 3 bases not matched to a gene. Germline V gene sequence: CDR1 LGHNA, CDR2 YSLEER. This CDR3 has 16 amino acids. The CDR3, as DNA: TGCGCCAGCAGCCAAGTCCTAGCGGGAGGGCCCTACGAGCAGTACTTC. Encoded protein: CASSQVLAGGPYEQYF.

V and J are TRBV12-3 or TRBV12-4 and TRBJ1-2, with a tentative D call TRBD1 (5 bases). The ends were cut back, 6 bases at V and 4 bases at J, with 9 bases in the middle. The CDR3 has 12 residues. CDR3 in amino acids: CASRPDSYGYTF. The CDR3 DNA reads TGTGCCAGCAGGCCAGACAGCTATGGCTACACCTTC.

The chain recombines TRBV20-1 with TRBJ2-3; D may be TRBD2 (6 bases). The CDR3 totals 11 residues. From germline, CDR1 is DFQATT and CDR2 SNEGSKA (reference sequence). Trimming shortened V by 1 base and J by 14 bases, and 13 bases separated the two germline ends. The CDR3 protein is CSARVGGIRYF. The CDR3 nucleotides are TGCAGTGCTAGAGTTGGCGGGATCAGGTATTTT.

The chain recombines TRBV6-5 with TRBJ1-1, with unresolved D. Per the germline V gene, CDR1 is MNHEY and CDR2 is SVGAGI. The CDR3 totals 12 residues. Deletions cut 6 bases from V and 4 bases from J, with 9 bases between. For the CDR3, the DNA is TGTGCCAGCAGGGAGCCCATCACTGAAGCTTTCTTT. Translating it yields CASREPITEAFF.